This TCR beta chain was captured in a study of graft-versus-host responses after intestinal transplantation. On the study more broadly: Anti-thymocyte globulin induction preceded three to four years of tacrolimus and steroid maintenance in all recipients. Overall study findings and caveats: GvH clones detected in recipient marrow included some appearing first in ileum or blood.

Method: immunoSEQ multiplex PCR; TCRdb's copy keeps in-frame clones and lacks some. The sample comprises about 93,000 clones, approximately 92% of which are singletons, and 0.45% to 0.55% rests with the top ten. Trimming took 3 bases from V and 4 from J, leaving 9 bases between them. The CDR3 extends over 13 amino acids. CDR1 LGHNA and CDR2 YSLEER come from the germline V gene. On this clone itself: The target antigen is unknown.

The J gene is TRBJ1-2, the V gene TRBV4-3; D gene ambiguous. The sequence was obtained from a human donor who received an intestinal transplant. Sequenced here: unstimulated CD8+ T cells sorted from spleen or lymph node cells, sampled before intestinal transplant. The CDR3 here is CASSQGPVYGYTF. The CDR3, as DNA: TGCGCCAGCAGCCAGGGCCCCGTCTATGGCTACACCTTC.